These 15 T cell receptor beta chains were all obtained from the same sample, sequenced in a study of T cells in Graves' hyperthyroidism and ophthalmopathy. Amplified TCR beta CDR3 regions came from RNA transcripts. The HTBI primer set was used in a first-round RT-PCR of the TCR CDR3. TCRdb re-derived calls from the multiplex PCR reads in MiXCR, one entry per CDR3 protein. The sample holds 550,000 to 700,000 distinct CDR3 sequences, roughly 14% seen once. Sequencing used blood. These receptors were taken from a woman between 40 and 55 years old with Graves' ophthalmopathy.

This clonotype occurred many times. V is TRBV15 and J is TRBJ2-7; 11 bases are a match to TRBD2. J was trimmed by 6 bases and V by 3 bases; bases with no gene match: 1. Germline V gene lookup returns CDR1 LNHNV and CDR2 YYDKDF (reference sequence). This CDR3 contains 13 residues. This CDR3 is CATSSTSGSEQYF. CDR3 bases: TGTGCCACCAGCAGTACTAGCGGGAGCGAGCAGTACTTC. The entire variable domain, with the rest obtained from reference TRBV15 and TRBJ2-7, is as follows: DAMVIQNPRYQVTQFGKPVTLSCSQTLNHNVMYWYQQKSSQAPKLLFHYYDKDFNNEADTPDNFQSRRPNTSFCFLDIRSPGLGDTAMYLCATSSTSGSEQYFGPGTRLTVT.

A few counts support this clonotype. The rearrangement uses TRBV18 and TRBJ1-2; the D gene is possibly TRBD1 (5 bases). From germline, CDR1 is KGHSH and CDR2 LQKENI. Between the trimmed V and J ends, which lost 3 bases and 2 bases, there was a span of 13 bases. The CDR3 is made up of 15 amino acids. CDR3 sequence reads: CASSPLDGQNYGYTF. The CDR3 nucleotides are TGTGCCAGCTCACCTTTGGACGGACAAAACTATGGCTACACCTTC.

This clonotype has at least ten counts. The rearrangement uses TRBV6-1 and TRBJ2-2; D is uncertain. Germline V gives CDR1 MNHNS, CDR2 SASEGT. V dropped 2 bases and J dropped 5 bases, with 6 bases sitting between them. This CDR3 region has 13 residues. CDR3 protein: CASSEHLTGELFF. The CDR3 DNA follows: TGTGCCAGCAGTGAACACTTGACCGGGGAGCTGTTTTTT.

This clonotype has ten or more counts. This sequence joins TRBV5-6 and TRBJ1-2, with 9 bases identical to TRBD1. The V gene end was trimmed by 4 bases and the J gene end by 3 bases; junction bases not matched to a gene: 4. Germline lookup yields CDR1 SGHDT and CDR2 YYEEEE. The CDR3 sequence is 14 residues long. The CDR3 nucleotides read TGTGCCAGCAGCGCCCGACAGGGGGACTATGGCTACACCTTC. Translating gives CASSARQGDYGYTF. Using reference TRBV5-6 and TRBJ1-2 for the parts outside the CDR3, the full variable domain is DAGVTQSPTHLIKTRGQQVTLRCSPKSGHDTVSWYQQALGQGPQFIFQYYEEEERQRGNFPDRFSGHQFPNYSSELNVNALLLGDSALYLCASSARQGDYGYTFGSGTRLTVV.

This clonotype was detected many times. The rearrangement links TRBV5-1 to TRBJ1-2, with D tentatively TRBD1 (5 bases). This CDR3 has 17 residues. Per germline, CDR1 SGHRS and CDR2 YFSETQ. Trimming pared 0 bases from V and 5 bases from J, leaving 20 bases between. The CDR3, as DNA: TGCGCCAGCAGCTTGGGTGACACCCTGGGGCAGGAATATGGCTACACCTTC. Translated: CASSLGDTLGQEYGYTF.

This clonotype has a count of ten or more. The rearrangement joins TRBV27 to TRBJ1-1; a weak D match, TRBD1 (6 bases). CDR3 length equals 13 residues. V was trimmed by 6 bases and J by 1 base, leaving 9 bases between them. Germline lookup yields CDR1 MNHEY and CDR2 SMNVEV (reference sequence). In DNA form, the CDR3 reads TGTGCCAGCAGGCCAGGGGAGAACACTGAAGCTTTCTTT. Translating it yields CASRPGENTEAFF.

The V and J genes are TRBV28 and TRBJ1-1; D remains ambiguous. The CDR3 totals 13 residues. V was shortened by 6 bases and J by 3 bases, with 11 bases between the two germline ends. Germline CDR1 and CDR2: MDHEN and SYDVKM. For the CDR3, the DNA is TGTGCCAGCAGCCAAACTTGGGACACTGAAGCTTTCTTT. Translating it yields CASSQTWDTEAFF.

This clonotype was found many times. The V and J genes are TRBV10-3 and TRBJ2-5, with TRBD2 matching over 7 bases. J lost 5 bases, V lost 10 bases, and 10 bases had no gene match. Germline V CDR1 and CDR2: ENHRY, SYGVKD. This CDR3 comprises 13 residues. CDR3 bases: TGTGCCACGGCGCCCGCGGGAGCGGAGACCCAGTACTTC. Translating gives CATAPAGAETQYF.

V gene TRBV20-1 combines with J gene TRBJ2-7; D not certain. The germline CDR1 and CDR2 sequences are DFQATT and SNEGSKA (reference sequence). Trimming removed 6 bases from V and 2 bases from J, with 14 bases in between. The CDR3 runs 13 residues. Written as DNA, the CDR3 is TGCAGTGCCACGACGCCGGTAACCTACGAGCAGTACTTC. Protein product: CSATTPVTYEQYF.

This clonotype was found many times. The CDR3 sequence: CASSSPTQAGGNKETQYF. The CDR3 DNA follows: TGTGCCAGCAGCTCCCCGACCCAAGCGGGAGGAAATAAAGAGACCCAGTACTTC. This chain joins TRBV7-2 and TRBJ2-5; 9 bases fit TRBD2. CDR1 and CDR2 from the germline V gene are SGHTA and FQGNSA. Trimming took 4 bases from V and 3 from J; bases not matched to a gene: 15. The CDR3 totals 18 residues.

The chain couples TRBV29-1 to TRBJ1-1; no reliable D call. V lost 7 bases to trimming and J lost 0 bases, with 6 bases between them. The CDR3 loop spans 11 amino acids. CDR1 and CDR2 from the germline V gene are SQVTM and ANQGSEA. The CDR3 DNA is TGCAGCGACAGCCTGAACACTGAAGCTTTCTTT. Amino acid sequence: CSDSLNTEAFF.

There are many counts of this clonotype. CDR3 sequence reads: CATGDLQETQYF. The CDR3 DNA reads as TGCGCCACCGGGGACTTACAAGAGACCCAGTACTTC. The rearrangement joins TRBV10-2 to TRBJ2-5; D is perhaps TRBD2 (6 bases). The CDR3 length is 12 residues. CDR1 is WSHSY and CDR2 is SAAADI in the germline V gene. Trimming took off 10 bases at V and 2 bases at J, with 11 bases between the two ends.

This clonotype turned up a few times. The chain links TRBV4-1 to TRBJ2-7; TRBD2 aligns across 7 bases. Germline V gene sequence: CDR1 MGHRA, CDR2 YSYEKL. The ends lost 1 base at V and 4 bases at J; junction bases unmatched: 10. CDR3 size: 16 residues. CDR3 loop: CASSQVGKVGGYEQYF. The CDR3 nucleotides read TGCGCCAGCAGCCAAGTAGGGAAAGTGGGAGGGTACGAGCAGTACTTC.

This clonotype was recorded a few times. V gene TRBV11-3 combines with J gene TRBJ2-5; TRBD1 agrees at 11 bases. Germline V CDR1 and CDR2: SGHNT, YENEEA. With 8 bases clipped from V and 4 bases from J, the junction kept 9 bases outside the gene matches. The CDR3 has 15 amino acids. The CDR3 protein is CASASGQGDLETQYF. CDR3 DNA sequence: TGTGCCAGCGCCTCGGGACAGGGGGATCTAGAGACCCAGTACTTC.

In regard to this clonotype: This could be a read error, since a much larger clone is one nucleotide away. The chain joins TRBV5-1 to TRBJ2-2, with D perhaps matching TRBD1 (6 bases). The CDR3 loop spans 14 amino acids. V was trimmed by 7 bases and J by 5 bases, leaving 15 bases between them. Per germline, CDR1 SGHRS and CDR2 YFSETQ. The CDR3 region is CASPEGQITGELFF. The CDR3 DNA is TGCGCCAGCCCAGAAGGACAGATTACCGGGGAGCTGTTTTTT.